The rows below give T cell receptor beta chains drawn from one sample of a study of T cells in Graves' hyperthyroidism and ophthalmopathy. A single record per CDR3 protein comes from TCRdb applying MiXCR to the multiplex PCR reads. Of fewer than 450,000 distinct CDR3 sequences in the sample, about a sixth are singletons; the top ten hold 30% to 40%. The sequencing sample was made of blood. Receptor source: a woman in her 30s with Graves' hyperthyroidism that later progressed to Graves' ophthalmopathy. Each CDR3 is given with its conserved first and last residue.

V: TRBV20-1
J: TRBJ1-1
CDR3: CSATDRGRGTEAFF

V: TRBV6-1
J: TRBJ2-1
CDR3: CASRFSSGGTEQFF

V: TRBV6-4
J: TRBJ1-1
CDR3: CASSPGINTEAFF

V: TRBV5-1
J: TRBJ2-3
CDR3: CASSQPIEADTQYF

V: TRBV28
J: TRBJ1-2
CDR3: CASSPPDNYGYTF

V: TRBV15
J: TRBJ2-1
CDR3: CATSSEAPYRKLTGEQFF

V: TRBV11-2
J: TRBJ2-7
CDR3: CASSLSASGTYEQYF

V: TRBV20-1
J: TRBJ2-5
CDR3: CSARDRGGGVQETQYF

V: TRBV6-1
J: TRBJ2-3
CDR3: CASSEANLGHLSSDTQYF

V: TRBV4-1
J: TRBJ1-4
CDR3: CASSQVGTYEKLFF

V: TRBV20-1
J: TRBJ1-2
CDR3: CSARDPPALDGYTF

V: TRBV19
J: TRBJ2-3
CDR3: CASSKKLAGVYTDTQYF

V: TRBV28
J: TRBJ2-5
CDR3: CASSFVGTQETQYF

V: TRBV6-2/TRBV6-3
J: TRBJ1-5
CDR3: CASSYSREVNQPQHF

V: TRBV2
J: TRBJ2-7
CDR3: CASRPGTGGGEQYF

V: TRBV5-1
J: TRBJ2-1
CDR3: CASSLLTMSSYNEQFF

V: TRBV6-2/TRBV6-3
J: TRBJ2-1
CDR3: CASSTPEITSGLSYNEQFF

V: TRBV4-2
J: TRBJ1-1
CDR3: CASSQDPGTVNTEAFF

V: TRBV20-1
J: TRBJ1-4
CDR3: CSAPGEGREKLFF

V: TRBV5-8
J: TRBJ2-6
CDR3: CASSFLQFSSGANVLTF

V: TRBV13
J: TRBJ1-1
CDR3: CASRTVFSEAFF

V: TRBV5-5
J: TRBJ1-2
CDR3: CASSLDPQGTYGYTF

V: TRBV5-5
J: TRBJ2-3
CDR3: CASSLYRASTDTQYF

V: TRBV28
J: TRBJ1-1
CDR3: CASSFTRKNTEAFF

V: TRBV6-1
J: TRBJ1-5
CDR3: CASSEEQVTYSNQPQHF

V: TRBV4-1
J: TRBJ2-7
CDR3: CASSQGAYYEQYF

V: TRBV10-3
J: TRBJ2-1
CDR3: CAISPPYNEQFF

V: TRBV25-1
J: TRBJ2-7
CDR3: CASSDDRQGNGEQYF

V: TRBV2
J: TRBJ2-6
CDR3: CASRAYPGSGANVLTF

V: TRBV28
J: TRBJ1-5
CDR3: CASSLSSDRGGGYGNQPQHF

V: TRBV6-1
J: TRBJ2-5
CDR3: CASSEREGRLGETQYF

V: TRBV6-1
J: TRBJ1-1
CDR3: CASSVGETEAFF

V: TRBV27
J: TRBJ2-2
CDR3: CASSALGEKWPGELFF

V: TRBV20-1
J: TRBJ2-3
CDR3: CSASPGRSRTDTQYF

V: TRBV28
J: TRBJ2-1
CDR3: CASSRDGGLYNEQFF

V: TRBV19
J: TRBJ1-2
CDR3: CASTAGGGSSGYTF

V: TRBV2
J: TRBJ1-5
CDR3: CASRGDRGNQPQHF

V: TRBV6-1
J: TRBJ1-1
CDR3: CASSDLGVNTEAFF

V: TRBV12-3/TRBV12-4
J: TRBJ2-3
CDR3: CASRRTGKRDTQYF

V: TRBV3-1
J: TRBJ1-5
CDR3: CASSQAGGAVQPQHF

V: TRBV29-1
J: TRBJ2-7
CDR3: CSVEVSGEQYF

V: TRBV5-4
J: TRBJ2-5
CDR3: CASSLAYQETQYF

V: TRBV28
J: TRBJ2-6
CDR3: CASTLAGERSGANVLTF

V: TRBV10-3
J: TRBJ2-7
CDR3: CAISESSFHSYEQYF

V: TRBV6-1
J: TRBJ2-5
CDR3: CASNSLPREEETQYF

V: TRBV3-1
J: TRBJ1-5
CDR3: CASSQVGGSNQPQHF

V: TRBV20-1
J: TRBJ2-7
CDR3: CSARDSQREFRKGLPYEQYF

V: TRBV15
J: TRBJ1-2
CDR3: CATSGGTGEHYGYTF

V: TRBV29-1
J: TRBJ2-7
CDR3: CSVGGGGYEQYF

V: TRBV2
J: TRBJ2-5
CDR3: CASRGGETQYF

V: TRBV27
J: TRBJ2-1
CDR3: CASSWVGVPYNEQFF

V: TRBV29-1
J: TRBJ2-7
CDR3: CSVEGSSDSYEQYF